Following are 25 T cell receptor beta chains from one sample sequenced in a study of blood T cell repertoires in COVID-19 (dated by TCRdb to 2018 to 2021). Library preparation employed the immunoSEQ multiplex PCR assay. As stored in TCRdb, this immuneACCESS dataset retains in-frame rearrangements with V and J assigned. A fraction of the clones does not appear; measured against another copy, unresolved V genes explain less than half of the discrepancy, and the remainder lacks a known reason. Across this sample there are about 55,000 clones, with 85% seen only once. The ten largest make up about 13% of the sample. Sequenced sample: peripheral blood. Source of these receptors: a human donor in a cohort sampled during active COVID-19.

The chain has TRBV9 and TRBJ2-1, with a weak D call TRBD2 (6 bases). CDR1 and CDR2 from the germline V gene are SGDLS and YYNGEE. The CDR3 has 18 amino acids. Trimming took off 0 bases at V and 2 bases at J, with 18 bases between the two ends. Written as DNA, the CDR3 is TGTGCCAGCAGCGTAGACGGGAGAGTGGCAGTTACCTACAATGAGCAGTTCTTC. Translation gives CASSVDGRVAVTYNEQFF.

The chain carries TRBV18 and TRBJ2-1, with 12 positions matching TRBD1. With V trimmed by 4 bases and J by 6 bases, 1 base remained unmatched. The CDR3 length is 14 residues. Germline assignment: CDR1 KGHSH and CDR2 LQKENI. CDR3 sequence reads: CASSRDRGLNEQFF. For the CDR3, the DNA is TGTGCCAGCTCACGGGACAGGGGGCTCAATGAGCAGTTCTTC. The variable domain in full, completed from reference TRBV18 and TRBJ2-1, reads NAGVMQNPRHLVRRRGQEARLRCSPMKGHSHVYWYRQLPEEGLKFMVYLQKENIIDESGMPKERFSAEFPKEGPSILRIQQVVRGDSAAYFCASSRDRGLNEQFFGPGTRLTVL.

This sequence joins TRBV28 and TRBJ1-2; D is perhaps TRBD1 (6 bases). This CDR3 has 14 amino acids. V was pared by 5 bases and J by 4 bases, with 14 bases between. CDR1 is MDHEN, CDR2 SYDVKM, per germline. In nucleotides, the CDR3 is TGTGCCAGCAGTCCACGCGGACAGAGCTATGGCTACACCTTC. This sequence encodes CASSPRGQSYGYTF.

The rearrangement joins TRBV11-3 to TRBJ2-5; 7 positions agree with TRBD1. CDR1 is SGHNT and CDR2 is YENEEA in the germline V gene. The CDR3 consists of 14 residues. Losses at the gene ends were 3 bases for V and 1 base for J; bases not matched to a gene: 2. CDR3 region: CASSFRDSQETQYF. The CDR3 nucleotides are TGTGCCAGCAGCTTCCGGGACAGCCAAGAGACCCAGTACTTC.

The genes are TRBV6-5 and TRBJ2-1; TRBD2 aligns across 11 bases. CDR1 is MNHEY, CDR2 SVGAGI, per germline. The CDR3 is 15 residues long. With 5 bases clipped from V and 5 bases from J, the junction kept 5 bases outside the gene matches. The CDR3 region is CASSPRLAGNNEQFF. The DNA of the CDR3 is TGTGCCAGCAGTCCTAGACTAGCGGGGAACAATGAGCAGTTCTTC.

This sequence joins TRBV4-2 and TRBJ2-7, with D possibly being TRBD1 (6 bases). The ends were cut back, 4 bases at V and 2 bases at J, with 15 bases in the middle. The CDR3 is 15 residues long. In germline, CDR1 is LGHNA, CDR2 YNFKEQ. CDR3 in DNA: TGTGCCAGCAGCCCGTATCTGAGACAGGCCTACGAGCAGTACTTC. As protein: CASSPYLRQAYEQYF.

This clone was observed a few times. This chain joins TRBV24-1 and TRBJ1-2; 9 bases agree with TRBD1. The CDR3 extends over 15 amino acids. CDR1 and CDR2 from the germline V gene are KGHDR and SFDVKD. With V trimmed by 4 bases and J by 8 bases, 10 bases remained unmatched. The CDR3 protein is CATSDPGQGIMGYTF. The CDR3 DNA reads TGTGCCACCAGTGACCCGGGACAGGGAATTATGGGCTACACCTTC.

Written as DNA, the CDR3 is TGTGCCAGCAGTTTAACAAGGCTAGCGGGGCCAGCCGGGCAGTACTTC. It translates to CASSLTRLAGPAGQYF. V usage is TRBV27 and J usage is TRBJ2-7, with TRBD2 matching over 9 bases. Per the germline V gene, CDR1 is MNHEY and CDR2 is SMNVEV (reference sequence). There are 16 residues in the CDR3. V shed 2 bases, J shed 9 bases, and the junction held 14 bases outside the gene matches.

This sequence joins TRBV28 and TRBJ2-7; 9 bases align to TRBD1. This CDR3 spans 14 amino acids. V was clipped by 5 bases and J by 4 bases; unmatched bases: 6. CDR1 and CDR2 (germline): MDHEN, SYDVKM. The CDR3 DNA follows: TGTGCCAGCAGTCTCCAGGGACAGGGTTACGAGCAGTACTTC. It translates to CASSLQGQGYEQYF.

The chain recombines TRBV7-2 with TRBJ2-2; tentative D call: TRBD2 (6 bases). The V gene lost 5 bases and the J gene lost 3 bases, with 16 bases spanning the gap. This CDR3 is built from 16 residues. CDR1 is SGHTA, CDR2 FQGNSA, per germline. The chain's CDR3 is CASSPRLVGDTGELFF. Written as DNA, the CDR3 is TGTGCCAGCAGCCCCCGACTAGTCGGGGACACCGGGGAGCTGTTTTTT. The full variable domain, with the rest looked up from reference TRBV7-2 and TRBJ2-2, is GAGVSQSPSNKVTEKGKDVELRCDPISGHTALYWYRQSLGQGLEFLIYFQGNSAPDKSGLPSDRFSAERTGGSVSTLTIQRTQQEDSAVYLCASSPRLVGDTGELFFGEGSRLTVL.

The chain combines TRBV27 with TRBJ2-2, with D possibly matching TRBD2 (5 bases). V dropped 3 bases and J dropped 0 bases, with 11 bases sitting between them. Germline loops: CDR1 MNHEY, CDR2 SMNVEV (reference sequence). This CDR3 region has 16 residues. This CDR3 is CASSFRGLTNTGELFF. The CDR3 region has the DNA TGTGCCAGCAGTTTTAGAGGACTGACGAACACCGGGGAGCTGTTTTTT.

V usage is TRBV11-2 and J usage is TRBJ2-2; 8 nucleotides align to TRBD1. Germline-derived CDR1 and CDR2 are SGHAT and FQNNGV. V lost 3 bases, J lost 4 bases, and 4 bases stayed unmatched. The CDR3 is 15 residues long. The CDR3 coding sequence is TGTGCCAGCAGCTTTCAGGGGGCGGGCACCGGGGAGCTGTTTTTT. Its translation is CASSFQGAGTGELFF. Full variable domain (rest looked up from reference TRBV11-2 and TRBJ2-2): EAGVAQSPRYKIIEKRQSVAFWCNPISGHATLYWYQQILGQGPKLLIQFQNNGVVDDSQLPKDRFSAERLKGVDSTLKIQPAKLEDSAVYLCASSFQGAGTGELFFGEGSRLTVL.

The CDR3 bases are TGCGCCAGCAGTGAGTCCCTAGCGGGAGAAGAGACCCAGTACTTC. Translating gives CASSESLAGEETQYF. V usage is TRBV10-1 and J usage is TRBJ2-5, with 10 positions matching TRBD2. Trimming cost V 0 bases and J 3 bases; bases outside gene matches: 1. Germline V gene lookup returns CDR1 WNHNN and CDR2 SYGVQD (reference sequence). The CDR3 is made up of 15 amino acids.

The chain joins TRBV29-1 to TRBJ1-5; tentatively, D is TRBD1 (5 bases). Germline lookup yields CDR1 SQVTM and CDR2 ANQGSEA. With 4 bases removed from V and 2 bases from J, the gap between germline ends came to 12 bases. The CDR3 is made up of 14 amino acids. In DNA form, the CDR3 reads TGCAGCGTTGGATCAGGGATTGGCAATCAGCCCCAGCATTTT. This encodes CSVGSGIGNQPQHF.

The rearrangement joins TRBV7-3 to TRBJ2-2; D not certain. V was pared by 6 bases and J by 6 bases, with 11 bases between. The CDR3 runs 13 residues. Germline V CDR1 and CDR2: SGHTA, FQGTGA. CDR3 DNA sequence: TGTGCCAGCAGGTCCACGTCGGCCGGGGAGCTGTTTTTT. This gives the protein CASRSTSAGELFF.

V and J are TRBV4-2 and TRBJ2-1; D ambiguous. Germline CDR1 is LGHNA and CDR2 is YNFKEQ. This CDR3 has 17 residues. The germline V and J ends were trimmed by 1 base and 1 base, with 14 bases remaining between them. CDR3 bases: TGTGCCAGCAGCCAAGTTGTGCCGGGTGGGTCCTACAATGAGCAGTTCTTC. It codes for CASSQVVPGGSYNEQFF.

This clone has only a few counts. This chain connects TRBV5-1 to TRBJ2-7, with 10 bases aligning to TRBD1. The CDR3 spans 15 residues. Looked up from germline, CDR1 is SGHRS and CDR2 is YFSETQ. J lost 7 bases, V lost 1 base, and 8 bases had no gene match. The CDR3 sequence: CASSLFPGQGREQYF. For the CDR3, the DNA is TGCGCCAGCAGCTTGTTCCCGGGACAGGGGCGAGAGCAGTACTTC.

The V gene is TRBV4-1, the J gene TRBJ2-3, with 10 bases matching TRBD2. Germline CDR1 MGHRA, CDR2 YSYEKL. The length of the CDR3 is 18 residues. The V segment lost 1 base and the J segment 6 bases; nucleotides outside the gene matches: 13. CDR3 sequence reads: CASSQALAGAGLGDTQYF. In DNA form, the CDR3 reads TGCGCCAGCAGCCAAGCCCTAGCGGGGGCCGGCCTTGGGGATACGCAGTATTTT.

This chain connects TRBV2 to TRBJ1-1; 7 positions match TRBD1. CDR3 length: 13 residues. J lost 0 bases, V lost 6 bases, and 1 base had no gene match. The germline gives CDR1 SNHLY, CDR2 FYNNEI. The CDR3 loop reads CASRTGLNTEAFF. The DNA for the CDR3 is TGTGCCAGCAGGACAGGGCTGAACACTGAAGCTTTCTTT.

The J gene is TRBJ2-7, the V gene TRBV5-1, with 8 nucleotides matching TRBD2. Trimming cost V 3 bases and J 7 bases; bases outside gene matches: 6. This CDR3 has 13 residues. Per the germline V gene, CDR1 is SGHRS and CDR2 is YFSETQ. The CDR3 protein is CASSWNPGGEQYF. For the CDR3, the DNA is TGCGCCAGCAGCTGGAATCCGGGAGGGGAGCAGTACTTC.

The chain joins TRBV7-9 to TRBJ2-2; no clear D. This CDR3 has 14 residues. CDR1 is SEHNR, CDR2 FQNEAQ, per germline (reference sequence). Trimming left V 7 bases short and J 5 bases short, with 14 bases between. The CDR3, as DNA: TGTGCCAGCATTGGCCAGGCAAGGACCGGGGAGCTGTTTTTT. This translates into CASIGQARTGELFF.

The genes are TRBV7-2 and TRBJ2-1; tentatively, D is TRBD2 (6 bases). V was shortened by 0 bases and J by 9 bases, with 15 bases between the two germline ends. This CDR3 is 15 amino acids long. Looked up from germline, CDR1 is SGHTA and CDR2 is FQGNSA. CDR3 loop: CASSLAPGAAGEQFF. The DNA of the CDR3 is TGTGCCAGCAGCTTAGCCCCGGGAGCGGCGGGTGAGCAGTTCTTC.

V and J are TRBV6-6 and TRBJ2-3; the match to TRBD2 covers 7 bases. After removal of 6 bases from V and 0 bases from J, the junction contained 6 bases not matched to a gene. This CDR3 comprises 15 residues. In germline, CDR1 is MNHNY, CDR2 SVGAGI (reference sequence). The CDR3 is CASRASGYSTDTQYF. The CDR3 coding sequence is TGTGCCAGCAGGGCTAGCGGATACAGCACAGATACGCAGTATTTT.

V usage is TRBV2 and J usage is TRBJ1-1, with a possible D match to TRBD1 (5 bases). V was clipped by 4 bases and J by 3 bases, with 9 bases between them. The germline V gene encodes CDR1 SNHLY and CDR2 FYNNEI. CDR3 length: 13 amino acids. CDR3 sequence reads: CASSVGVYTEAFF. The CDR3 region has the DNA TGTGCCAGCAGTGTAGGGGTCTACACTGAAGCTTTCTTT.

The chain has TRBV28 and TRBJ1-1; no definite D call. Trimming took off 2 bases at V and 4 bases at J, with 14 bases between the two ends. Germline V gene lookup returns CDR1 MDHEN and CDR2 SYDVKM. This CDR3 region has 15 residues. The CDR3 is CASSLMRVSGTEAFF. The CDR3, as DNA: TGTGCCAGCAGTTTAATGAGGGTCTCAGGCACTGAAGCTTTCTTT.